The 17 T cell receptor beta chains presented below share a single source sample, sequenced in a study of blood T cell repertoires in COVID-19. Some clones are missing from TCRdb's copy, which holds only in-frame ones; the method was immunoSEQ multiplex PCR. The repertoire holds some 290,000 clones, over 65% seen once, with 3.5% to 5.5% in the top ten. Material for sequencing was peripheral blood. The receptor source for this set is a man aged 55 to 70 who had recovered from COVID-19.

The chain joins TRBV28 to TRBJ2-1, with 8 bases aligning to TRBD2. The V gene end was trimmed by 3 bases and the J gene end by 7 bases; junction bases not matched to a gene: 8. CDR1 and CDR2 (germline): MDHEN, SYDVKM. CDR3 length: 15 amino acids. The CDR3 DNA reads TGTGCCAGCAGTTTCCCCGACAGCGGGAGAAATGAGCAGTTCTTC. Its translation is CASSFPDSGRNEQFF.

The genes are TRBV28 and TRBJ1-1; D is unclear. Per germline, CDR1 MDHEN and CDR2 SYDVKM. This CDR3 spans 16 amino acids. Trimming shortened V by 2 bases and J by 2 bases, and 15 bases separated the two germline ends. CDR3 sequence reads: CASSLPWEAYNTEAFF. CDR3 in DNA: TGTGCCAGCAGTTTACCGTGGGAGGCCTATAACACTGAAGCTTTCTTT.

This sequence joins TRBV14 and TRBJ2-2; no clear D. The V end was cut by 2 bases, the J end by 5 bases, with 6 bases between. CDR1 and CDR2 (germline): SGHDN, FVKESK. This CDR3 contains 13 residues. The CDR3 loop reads CASSQIQTGELFF. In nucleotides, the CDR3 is TGTGCCAGCAGCCAAATTCAAACCGGGGAGCTGTTTTTT.

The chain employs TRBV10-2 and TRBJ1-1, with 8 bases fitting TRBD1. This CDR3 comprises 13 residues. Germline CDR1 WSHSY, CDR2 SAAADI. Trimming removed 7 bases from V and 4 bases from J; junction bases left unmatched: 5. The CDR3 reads CASNPTGGTEAFF. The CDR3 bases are TGCGCCAGCAATCCTACAGGGGGCACTGAAGCTTTCTTT.

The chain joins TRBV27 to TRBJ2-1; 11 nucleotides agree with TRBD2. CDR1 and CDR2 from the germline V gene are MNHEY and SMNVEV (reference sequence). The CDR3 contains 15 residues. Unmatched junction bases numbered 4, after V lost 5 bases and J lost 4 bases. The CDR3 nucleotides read TGTGCCAGCAGTACACTAGCGGGAGTTTACAATGAGCAGTTCTTC. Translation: CASSTLAGVYNEQFF.

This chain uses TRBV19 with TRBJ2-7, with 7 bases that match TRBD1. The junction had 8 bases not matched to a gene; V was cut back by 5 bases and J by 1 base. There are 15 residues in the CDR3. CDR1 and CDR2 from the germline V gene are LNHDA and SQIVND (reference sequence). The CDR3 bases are TGTGCCAGTAGTCCTGGCAGGGGGTATTCCTACGAGCAGTACTTC. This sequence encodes CASSPGRGYSYEQYF. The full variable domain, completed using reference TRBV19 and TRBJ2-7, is DGGITQSPKYLFRKEGQNVTLSCEQNLNHDAMYWYRQDPGQGLRLIYYSQIVNDFQKGDIAEGYSVSREKKESFPLTVTSAQKNPTAFYLCASSPGRGYSYEQYFGPGTRLTVT.

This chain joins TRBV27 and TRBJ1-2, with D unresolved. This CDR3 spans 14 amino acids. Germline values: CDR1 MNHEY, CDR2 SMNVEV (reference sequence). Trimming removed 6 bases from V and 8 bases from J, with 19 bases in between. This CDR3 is CASRSTGRTSGYTF. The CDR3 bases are TGTGCCAGCAGGTCCACCGGACGGACTTCGGGCTACACCTTC.

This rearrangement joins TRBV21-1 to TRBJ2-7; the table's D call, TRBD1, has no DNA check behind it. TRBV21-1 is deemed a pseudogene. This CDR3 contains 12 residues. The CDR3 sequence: CASSKVGDTVHF. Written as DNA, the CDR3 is TGTGCCAGCAGCAAAGTTGGGGACACGGTTCACTTC.

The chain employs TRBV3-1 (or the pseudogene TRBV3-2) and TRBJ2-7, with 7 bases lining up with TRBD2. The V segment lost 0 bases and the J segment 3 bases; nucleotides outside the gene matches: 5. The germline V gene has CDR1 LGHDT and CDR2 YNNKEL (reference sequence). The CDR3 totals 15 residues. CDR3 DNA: TGTGCCAGCAGCCAAGATCGGCCGGGGGGCTACGAGCAGTACTTC. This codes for CASSQDRPGGYEQYF.

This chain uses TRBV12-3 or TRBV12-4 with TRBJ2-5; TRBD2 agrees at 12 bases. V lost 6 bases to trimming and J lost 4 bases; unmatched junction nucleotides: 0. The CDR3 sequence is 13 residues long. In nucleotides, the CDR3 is TGTGCCAGCAGACTAGCGGGGGGAGAGACCCAGTACTTC. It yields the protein CASRLAGGETQYF.

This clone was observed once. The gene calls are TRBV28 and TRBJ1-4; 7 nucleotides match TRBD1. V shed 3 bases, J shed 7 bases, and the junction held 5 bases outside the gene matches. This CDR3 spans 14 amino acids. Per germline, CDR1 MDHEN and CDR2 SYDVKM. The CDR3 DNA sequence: TGTGCCAGCAGTTTTGACAGGGTGGTTGAAAAACTGTTTTTT. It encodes CASSFDRVVEKLFF.

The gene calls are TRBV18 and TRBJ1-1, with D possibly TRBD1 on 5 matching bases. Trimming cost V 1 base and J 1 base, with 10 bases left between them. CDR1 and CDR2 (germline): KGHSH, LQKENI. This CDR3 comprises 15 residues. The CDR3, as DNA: TGTGCCAGCTCACCACGGCAGGGTGAGAACACTGAAGCTTTCTTT. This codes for CASSPRQGENTEAFF. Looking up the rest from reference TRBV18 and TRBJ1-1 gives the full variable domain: NAGVMQNPRHLVRRRGQEARLRCSPMKGHSHVYWYRQLPEEGLKFMVYLQKENIIDESGMPKERFSAEFPKEGPSILRIQQVVRGDSAAYFCASSPRQGENTEAFFGQGTRLTVV.

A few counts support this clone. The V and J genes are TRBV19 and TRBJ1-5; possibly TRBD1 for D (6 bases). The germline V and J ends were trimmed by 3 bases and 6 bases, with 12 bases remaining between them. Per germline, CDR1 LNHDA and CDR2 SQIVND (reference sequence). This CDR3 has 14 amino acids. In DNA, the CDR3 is TGTGCCAGTAGTATGGGGGGGCATACTCAGCCCCAGCATTTT. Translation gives CASSMGGHTQPQHF.

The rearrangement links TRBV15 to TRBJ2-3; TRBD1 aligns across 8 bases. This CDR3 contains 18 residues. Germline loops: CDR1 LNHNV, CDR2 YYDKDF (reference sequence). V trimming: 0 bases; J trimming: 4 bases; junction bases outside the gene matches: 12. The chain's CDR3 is CATSRDPPGQGASDTQYF. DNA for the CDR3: TGTGCCACCAGCAGAGATCCACCTGGGCAGGGGGCCTCAGATACGCAGTATTTT.

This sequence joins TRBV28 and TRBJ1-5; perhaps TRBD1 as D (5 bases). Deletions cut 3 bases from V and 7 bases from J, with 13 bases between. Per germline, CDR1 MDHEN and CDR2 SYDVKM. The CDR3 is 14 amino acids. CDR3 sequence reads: CASSFPGIGQPQHF. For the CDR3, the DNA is TGTGCCAGCAGTTTTCCAGGGATCGGGCAGCCCCAGCATTTT. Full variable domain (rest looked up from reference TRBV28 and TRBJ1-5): DVKVTQSSRYLVKRTGEKVFLECVQDMDHENMFWYRQDPGLGLRLIYFSYDVKMKEKGDIPEGYSVSREKKERFSLILESASTNQTSMYLCASSFPGIGQPQHFGDGTRLSIL.

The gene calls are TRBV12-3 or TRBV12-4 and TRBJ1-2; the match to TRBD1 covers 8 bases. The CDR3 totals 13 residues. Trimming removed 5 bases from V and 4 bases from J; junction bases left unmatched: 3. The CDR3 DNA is TGTGCCAGCAGTCAGGGGGCCTTCTATGGCTACACCTTC. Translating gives CASSQGAFYGYTF.

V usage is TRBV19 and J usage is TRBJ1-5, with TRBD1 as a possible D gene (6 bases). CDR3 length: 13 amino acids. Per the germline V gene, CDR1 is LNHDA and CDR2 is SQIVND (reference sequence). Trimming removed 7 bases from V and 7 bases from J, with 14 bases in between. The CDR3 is CASKDQGKQPQHF. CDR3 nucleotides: TGTGCCAGTAAGGATCAGGGGAAACAGCCCCAGCATTTT.